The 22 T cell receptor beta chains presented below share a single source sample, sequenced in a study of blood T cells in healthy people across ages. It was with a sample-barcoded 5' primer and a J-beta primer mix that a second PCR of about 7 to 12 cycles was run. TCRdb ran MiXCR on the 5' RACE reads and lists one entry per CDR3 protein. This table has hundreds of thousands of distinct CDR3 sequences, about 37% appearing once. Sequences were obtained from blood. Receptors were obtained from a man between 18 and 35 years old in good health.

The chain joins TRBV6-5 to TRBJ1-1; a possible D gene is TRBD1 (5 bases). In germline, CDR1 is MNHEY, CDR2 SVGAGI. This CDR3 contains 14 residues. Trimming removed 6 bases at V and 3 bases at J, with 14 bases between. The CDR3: CASSRFSGDTEAFF. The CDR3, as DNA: TGTGCCAGCAGCCGCTTTTCGGGGGACACTGAAGCTTTCTTT.

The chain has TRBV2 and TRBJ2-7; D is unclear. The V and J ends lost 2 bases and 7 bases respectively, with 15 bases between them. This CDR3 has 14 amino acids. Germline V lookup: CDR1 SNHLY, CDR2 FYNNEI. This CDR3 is CASSELNGYNEQYF. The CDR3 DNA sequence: TGTGCCAGCAGTGAATTAAACGGGTACAATGAGCAGTACTTC.

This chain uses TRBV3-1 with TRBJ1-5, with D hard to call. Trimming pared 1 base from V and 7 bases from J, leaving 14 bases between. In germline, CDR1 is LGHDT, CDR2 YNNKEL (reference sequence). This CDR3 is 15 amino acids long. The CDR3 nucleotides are TGTGCCAGCAGCCAAGGTCCAGGTCGTGGGCAGCCCCAGCATTTT. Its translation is CASSQGPGRGQPQHF.

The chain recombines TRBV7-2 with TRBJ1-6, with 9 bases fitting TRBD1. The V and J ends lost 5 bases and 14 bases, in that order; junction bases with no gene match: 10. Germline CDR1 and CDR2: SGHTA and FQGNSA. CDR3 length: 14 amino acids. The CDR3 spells CASSVDRGPRALHF. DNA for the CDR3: TGTGCCAGCAGCGTGGACAGGGGACCTCGGGCCCTCCACTTT.

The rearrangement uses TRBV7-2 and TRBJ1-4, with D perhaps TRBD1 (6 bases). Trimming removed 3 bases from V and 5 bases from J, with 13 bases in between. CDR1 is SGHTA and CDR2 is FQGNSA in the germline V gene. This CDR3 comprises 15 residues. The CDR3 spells CASSFWTEPNEKLFF. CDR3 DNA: TGTGCCAGCAGCTTTTGGACAGAGCCGAATGAAAAACTGTTTTTT. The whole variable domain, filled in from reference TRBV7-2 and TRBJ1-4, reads GAGVSQSPSNKVTEKGKDVELRCDPISGHTALYWYRQSLGQGLEFLIYFQGNSAPDKSGLPSDRFSAERTGGSVSTLTIQRTQQEDSAVYLCASSFWTEPNEKLFFGSGTQLSVL.

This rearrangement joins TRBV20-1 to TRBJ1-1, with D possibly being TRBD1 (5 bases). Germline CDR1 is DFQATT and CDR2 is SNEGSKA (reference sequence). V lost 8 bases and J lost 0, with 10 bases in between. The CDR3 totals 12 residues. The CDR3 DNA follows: TGCAGTACTTGGGGGATGAACACTGAAGCTTTCTTT. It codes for CSTWGMNTEAFF.

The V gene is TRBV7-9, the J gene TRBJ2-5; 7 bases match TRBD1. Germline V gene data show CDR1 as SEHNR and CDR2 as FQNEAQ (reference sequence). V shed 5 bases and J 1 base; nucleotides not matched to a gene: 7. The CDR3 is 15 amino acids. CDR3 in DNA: TGTGCCAGCAGCCCAGGGACAGTCCTCCAAGAGACCCAGTACTTC. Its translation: CASSPGTVLQETQYF.

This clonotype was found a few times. The CDR3, as DNA: TGTGCCAGCAGTTTGTACCGGGACAGGGAGCAGTACTTC. Encoded protein: CASSLYRDREQYF. The J gene is TRBJ2-7, the V gene TRBV12-3 or TRBV12-4; the match to TRBD1 covers 8 bases. This CDR3 is built from 13 residues. The junction had 5 bases not matched to a gene; V was cut back by 3 bases and J by 7 bases.

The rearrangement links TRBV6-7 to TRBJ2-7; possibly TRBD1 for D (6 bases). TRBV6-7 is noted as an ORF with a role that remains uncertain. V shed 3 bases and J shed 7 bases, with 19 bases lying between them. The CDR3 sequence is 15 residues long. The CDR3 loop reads CASSYSIQGEDEQYF. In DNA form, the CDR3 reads TGTGCCAGCAGTTATTCCATACAGGGTGAGGATGAGCAGTACTTC.

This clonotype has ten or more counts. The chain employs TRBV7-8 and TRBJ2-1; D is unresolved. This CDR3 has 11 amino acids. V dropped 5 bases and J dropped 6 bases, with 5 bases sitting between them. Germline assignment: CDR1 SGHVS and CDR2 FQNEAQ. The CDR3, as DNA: TGTGCCAGCAGCGGGTTCAATGAGCAGTTCTTC. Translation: CASSGFNEQFF.

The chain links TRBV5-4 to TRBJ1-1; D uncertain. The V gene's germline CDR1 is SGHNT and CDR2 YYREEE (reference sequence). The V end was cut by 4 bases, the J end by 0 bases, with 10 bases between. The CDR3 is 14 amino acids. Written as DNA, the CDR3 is TGTGCCAGCAGCCTCCCACCCATGAACACTGAAGCTTTCTTT. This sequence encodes CASSLPPMNTEAFF. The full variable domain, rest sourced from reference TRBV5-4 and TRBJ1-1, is ETGVTQSPTHLIKTRGQQVTLRCSSQSGHNTVSWYQQALGQGPQFIFQYYREEENGRGNFPPRFSGLQFPNYSSELNVNALELDDSALYLCASSLPPMNTEAFFGQGTRLTVV.

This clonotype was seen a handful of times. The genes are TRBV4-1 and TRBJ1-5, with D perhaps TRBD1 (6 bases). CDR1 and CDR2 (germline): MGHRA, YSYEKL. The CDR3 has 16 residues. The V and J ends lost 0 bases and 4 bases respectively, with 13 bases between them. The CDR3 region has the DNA TGCGCCAGCAGCCAAGATAAGGGGGTCGCGAATCAGCCCCAGCATTTT. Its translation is CASSQDKGVANQPQHF.

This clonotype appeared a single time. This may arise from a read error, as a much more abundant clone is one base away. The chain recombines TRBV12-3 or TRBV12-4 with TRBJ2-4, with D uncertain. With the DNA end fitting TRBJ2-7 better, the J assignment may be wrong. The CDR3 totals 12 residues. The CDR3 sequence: CAGSFKGSEQYF. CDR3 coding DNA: TGTGCCGGCAGTTTTAAGGGCTCCGAGCAGTACTTC.

The CDR3 here is CAWSYRYADVTYEQYF. For the CDR3, the DNA is TGTGCCTGGAGTTATCGCTATGCCGACGTAACCTACGAGCAGTACTTC. The rearrangement links TRBV30 to TRBJ2-7, with D unresolved. Trimming shortened V by 2 bases and J by 2 bases, and 19 bases separated the two germline ends. Germline V gives CDR1 GTSNPN, CDR2 SVGIG (reference sequence). The CDR3 length is 16 residues.

The CDR3 DNA reads as TGTGCCAGCAGCCGGGGCCGCTCGACGCAAGAGACCCAGTACTTC. Translation: CASSRGRSTQETQYF. V usage is TRBV7-9 and J usage is TRBJ2-5; the D gene could be TRBD1 or TRBD2 (5 bases each). CDR3 length equals 15 residues. Germline values: CDR1 SEHNR, CDR2 FQNEAQ (reference sequence). V gave up 5 bases and J gave up 2 bases, with 15 bases separating them.

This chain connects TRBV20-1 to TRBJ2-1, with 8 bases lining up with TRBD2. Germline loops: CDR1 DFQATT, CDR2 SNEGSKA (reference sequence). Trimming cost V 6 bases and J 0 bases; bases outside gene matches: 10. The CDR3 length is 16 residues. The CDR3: CSALSRAGGSYNEQFF. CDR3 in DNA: TGCAGTGCCCTTTCGCGGGCGGGGGGCTCCTACAATGAGCAGTTCTTC.

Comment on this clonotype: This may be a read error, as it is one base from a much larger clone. The CDR3 region has the DNA TGTGCCAGCAGCTTAGGGGGAGGCAATGAGCAGTACTTC. It specifies CASSLGGGNEQYF. J is TRBJ2-4 and V is TRBV7-9, with TRBD2 as a possible D gene (6 bases). Trimming took off 1 base at V and 13 bases at J, with 14 bases between the two ends. The CDR3 is 13 residues long. Germline loops: CDR1 SEHNR, CDR2 FQNEAQ (reference sequence). Full variable domain (outside the CDR3, taken from reference TRBV7-9 and TRBJ2-4): DTGVSQNPRHKITKRGQNVTFRCDPISEHNRLYWYRQTLGQGPEFLTYFQNEAQLEKSRLLSDRFSAERPKGSFSTLEIQRTEQGDSAMYLCASSLGGGNEQYFGAGTRLSVL.

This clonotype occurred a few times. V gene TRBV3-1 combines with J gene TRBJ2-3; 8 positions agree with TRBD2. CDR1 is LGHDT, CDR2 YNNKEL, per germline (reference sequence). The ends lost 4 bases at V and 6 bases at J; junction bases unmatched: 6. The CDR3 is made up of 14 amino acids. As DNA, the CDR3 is TGTGCCAGCAGCCCCGGGAGGGAGGGGGATACGCAGTATTTT. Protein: CASSPGREGDTQYF.

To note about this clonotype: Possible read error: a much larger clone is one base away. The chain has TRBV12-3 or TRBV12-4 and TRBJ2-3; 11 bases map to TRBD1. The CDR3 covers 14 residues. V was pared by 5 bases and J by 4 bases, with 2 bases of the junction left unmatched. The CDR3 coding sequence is TGTGCCAGCAGTGGGACAGGGGGGCCAGATACGCAGTATTTT. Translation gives CASSGTGGPDTQYF.

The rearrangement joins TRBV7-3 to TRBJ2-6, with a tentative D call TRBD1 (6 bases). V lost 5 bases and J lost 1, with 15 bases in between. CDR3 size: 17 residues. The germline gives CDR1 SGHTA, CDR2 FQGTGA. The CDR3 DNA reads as TGTGCCAGCAGCCCCACCTACAGGGCTTCTGGGGCCAACGTCCTGACTTTC. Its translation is CASSPTYRASGANVLTF.

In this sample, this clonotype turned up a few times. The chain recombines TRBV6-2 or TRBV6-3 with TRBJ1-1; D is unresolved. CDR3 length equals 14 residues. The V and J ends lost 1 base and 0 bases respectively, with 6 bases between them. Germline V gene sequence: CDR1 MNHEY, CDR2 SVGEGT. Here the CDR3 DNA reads TGTGCCAGCAGTTACTTGGGGTTGAACACTGAAGCTTTCTTT. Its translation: CASSYLGLNTEAFF.

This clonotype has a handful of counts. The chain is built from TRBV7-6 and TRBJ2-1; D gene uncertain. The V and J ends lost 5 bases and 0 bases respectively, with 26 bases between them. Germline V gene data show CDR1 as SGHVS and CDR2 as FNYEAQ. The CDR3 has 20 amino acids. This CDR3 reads CASSREPGPEFRSSYNEQFF. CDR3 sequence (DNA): TGTGCCAGCAGCCGCGAACCGGGCCCCGAGTTTAGGAGCTCCTACAATGAGCAGTTCTTC. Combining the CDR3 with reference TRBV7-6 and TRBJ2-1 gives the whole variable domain GAGVSQSPRYKVTKRGQDVALRCDPISGHVSLYWYRQALGQGPEFLTYFNYEAQQDKSGLPNDRFSAERPEGSISTLTIQRTEQRDSAMYRCASSREPGPEFRSSYNEQFFGPGTRLTVL.